The 23 T cell receptor beta chains listed next were all sequenced from one sample in a study of T cells after yellow fever vaccination. TCRdb used MiXCR to reprocess the 5' RACE reads, holding one entry per CDR3 protein. The data contain some 300,000 distinct CDR3 sequences, roughly 8.7% of them singletons. Sequencing was performed on CD4+ T cells sorted from PBMCs, taken 5 days after the yellow fever booster vaccination. Receptors originate from a man aged 18 to 35 who received the YFV17D yellow fever vaccine.

This clonotype was counted a few times. V gene TRBV6-5 combines with J gene TRBJ1-1; 7 nucleotides align to TRBD1. The CDR3 is made up of 13 amino acids. The germline CDR1 and CDR2 sequences are MNHEY and SVGAGI. Trimming cost V 6 bases and J 1 base; bases outside gene matches: 2. The CDR3 reads CASSRGENTEAFF. The CDR3 DNA sequence: TGTGCCAGCAGCAGGGGGGAGAACACTGAAGCTTTCTTT.

This clonotype was detected only a few times. The chain combines TRBV19 with TRBJ2-1; 8 bases line up with TRBD2. The germline gives CDR1 LNHDA, CDR2 SQIVND (reference sequence). The trim removed 4 bases at V and 8 bases at J, leaving 16 bases unmatched. The CDR3 runs 17 residues. CDR3 sequence reads: CASSKPRGAGARDEQFF. Here the CDR3 DNA reads TGTGCCAGTAGTAAGCCTAGGGGAGCGGGGGCCAGGGATGAGCAGTTCTTC.

This clonotype occurred a few times. Written as DNA, the CDR3 is TGCAGTGCTAGAGATCTAGGGGCCTCCTACAATGAGCAGTTCTTC. Translated, it gives CSARDLGASYNEQFF. The gene calls are TRBV20-1 and TRBJ2-1; a possible D gene is TRBD1 (5 bases). The CDR3 length is 15 residues. Trimming removed 0 bases from V and 0 bases from J, with 9 bases in between. Germline V gene sequence: CDR1 DFQATT, CDR2 SNEGSKA (reference sequence).

This chain connects TRBV15 to TRBJ2-1; D is undetermined. Germline loops: CDR1 LNHNV, CDR2 YYDKDF (reference sequence). The CDR3 runs 15 residues. V shed 0 bases and J shed 9 bases, with 15 bases lying between them. The CDR3 loop reads CATSRDVSALGEQFF. The CDR3 coding sequence is TGTGCCACCAGCAGAGACGTTTCGGCGCTGGGTGAGCAGTTCTTC.

This clonotype was observed a few times. CDR3 coding DNA: TGTGCCAGCAGCTCCCTAGGGCCCTCTGGGGCCAACGTCCTGACTTTC. Its translation is CASSSLGPSGANVLTF. V is TRBV7-3 and J is TRBJ2-6; D is undetermined. Trimming took 4 bases from V and 0 from J, leaving 10 bases between them. CDR1 and CDR2 (germline): SGHTA, FQGTGA. The CDR3 length is 16 residues.

J is TRBJ1-2 and V is TRBV3-1; TRBD1 is a possible D gene (6 bases). The V and J ends lost 1 base and 4 bases respectively, with 16 bases between them. The CDR3 spans 16 residues. The germline gives CDR1 LGHDT, CDR2 YNNKEL (reference sequence). The CDR3 spells CASSQAYFGTSYGYTF. The CDR3 coding sequence is TGTGCCAGCAGCCAAGCATATTTCGGGACATCCTATGGCTACACCTTC.

This chain connects TRBV3-1 to TRBJ2-5; D not resolved. In germline, CDR1 is LGHDT, CDR2 YNNKEL (reference sequence). Trimming cost V 4 bases and J 0 bases, with 12 bases left between them. This CDR3 comprises 15 residues. In nucleotides, the CDR3 is TGTGCCAGCAGCCTTCTCGGGTGGGACCAAGAGACCCAGTACTTC. Encoded protein: CASSLLGWDQETQYF.

There are a few counts of this clonotype. The chain links TRBV12-3 or TRBV12-4 to TRBJ1-5, with TRBD1 matching 8 bases. This CDR3 is 13 amino acids long. Trimming at V came to 6 bases and at J to 6 bases, leaving 4 bases not matched to a gene. CDR3: CASSGQGGQPQHF. CDR3 in DNA: TGTGCCAGCAGCGGACAGGGTGGTCAGCCCCAGCATTTT.

This clonotype was found many times. The V call is TRBV5-1, the J call TRBJ2-5, with D perhaps assigned TRBD1 or TRBD2 (5 bases each). Germline CDR1 reads SGHRS; CDR2 reads YFSETQ. This CDR3 is built from 16 residues. Trimming shortened V by 0 bases and J by 5 bases, and 17 bases separated the two germline ends. Written as DNA, the CDR3 is TGCGCCAGCAGCTTGGGTCAGGGAGCGGTTGCTGAGACCCAGTACTTC. Amino acids: CASSLGQGAVAETQYF.

This clonotype was seen a few times. V gene TRBV20-1 combines with J gene TRBJ2-2, with 7 bases lining up with TRBD1. The germline CDR1 and CDR2 sequences are DFQATT and SNEGSKA (reference sequence). Losses at the gene ends were 6 bases for V and 2 bases for J; bases not matched to a gene: 6. The CDR3 covers 14 residues. CDR3 sequence reads: CSAVRQGNTGELFF. The CDR3 nucleotides are TGCAGTGCCGTAAGACAGGGAAACACCGGGGAGCTGTTTTTT.

The gene calls are TRBV12-3 or TRBV12-4 and TRBJ2-3; 9 bases agree with TRBD2. The CDR3 consists of 14 residues. The V segment lost 7 bases and the J segment 4 bases; nucleotides outside the gene matches: 6. The CDR3 sequence: CASMLAGYADTQYF. In nucleotides, the CDR3 is TGTGCCAGCATGCTAGCGGGGTACGCAGATACGCAGTATTTT.

The chain is built from TRBV9 and TRBJ2-6; D tentatively reads TRBD1 or TRBD2 (6 bases each). This CDR3 comprises 15 residues. Trimming took 6 bases from V and 2 from J, leaving 12 bases between them. Per the germline V gene, CDR1 is SGDLS and CDR2 is YYNGEE. CDR3 in amino acids: CASNREVPGANVLTF. CDR3 in DNA: TGTGCCAGCAACAGGGAGGTTCCTGGGGCCAACGTCCTGACTTTC.

This clonotype was recorded a few times. The V and J genes are TRBV9 and TRBJ2-2; D uncertain. This CDR3 comprises 14 residues. V lost 2 bases and J lost 4, with 9 bases in between. Germline values: CDR1 SGDLS, CDR2 YYNGEE. Here the CDR3 DNA reads TGTGCCAGCAGCGTCCAGGCGAGCACCGGGGAGCTGTTTTTT. Amino acid sequence: CASSVQASTGELFF.

This chain links TRBV4-3 with TRBJ2-1; 11 bases match TRBD2. There are 17 residues in the CDR3. The junction had 7 bases not matched to a gene; V was cut back by 0 bases and J by 6 bases. Germline V gene lookup returns CDR1 LGHNA and CDR2 YSLEER. The CDR3 DNA follows: TGCGCCAGCAGCCAAGATCGTCTAGCGGGGGGTAGCAATGAGCAGTTCTTC. Its translation is CASSQDRLAGGSNEQFF.

The rearrangement uses TRBV20-1 and TRBJ2-5; unclear D gene. Germline CDR1 is DFQATT and CDR2 is SNEGSKA (reference sequence). Trimming shortened V by 5 bases and J by 6 bases, and 10 bases separated the two germline ends. The CDR3 length is 11 residues. The chain's CDR3 is CSASTTKTQYF. The CDR3, as DNA: TGCAGTGCTTCTACGACCAAGACCCAGTACTTC.

This clonotype was counted only a few times. This chain's CDR3 is CASSPGLLSSYEQYF. CDR3 bases: TGTGCCAGCAGTCCGGGCCTTCTTTCATCCTACGAGCAGTACTTC. The chain uses TRBV6-6 and TRBJ2-7; D uncertain. V lost 5 bases and J 1 base, leaving 15 bases between the germline ends. The CDR3 has 15 residues. The germline gives CDR1 MNHNY, CDR2 SVGAGI (reference sequence).

This clonotype has ten or more counts. The CDR3 DNA is TGTGCCAGCAGTTTAAGAGGGGCACCCAAAAACATTCAGTACTTC. Translation: CASSLRGAPKNIQYF. The rearrangement links TRBV12-3 or TRBV12-4 to TRBJ2-4; D may match TRBD1 or TRBD2 (5 bases each). V was shortened by 2 bases and J by 2 bases, with 10 bases between the two germline ends. CDR3 length: 15 residues.

This clonotype was detected only a few times. The chain employs TRBV5-1 and TRBJ1-2, with D uncertain. Germline assignment: CDR1 SGHRS and CDR2 YFSETQ. The CDR3 runs 14 residues. The V end was cut by 0 bases, the J end by 6 bases, with 12 bases between. DNA for the CDR3: TGCGCCAGCAGCTTGGCCTCGGGGTCGGATGGCTACACCTTC. The encoded protein is CASSLASGSDGYTF.

This clonotype was found many times. V and J are TRBV20-1 and TRBJ2-3, with D possibly matching TRBD1 (5 bases). This CDR3 contains 14 residues. V was clipped by 0 bases and J by 5 bases, with 12 bases between them. Germline assignment: CDR1 DFQATT and CDR2 SNEGSKA (reference sequence). In DNA, the CDR3 is TGCAGTGCTAGAGATGTGCAGGGCGGAGATACGCAGTATTTT. Its protein is CSARDVQGGDTQYF.

The rearrangement uses TRBV5-6 and TRBJ1-4; 8 nucleotides line up with TRBD1. Germline-derived CDR1 and CDR2 are SGHDT and YYEEEE. CDR3 size: 15 residues. The trim removed 5 bases at V and 7 bases at J, leaving 10 bases unmatched. For the CDR3, the DNA is TGTGCCAGCAGTTTTTGGACAGGGAAAAGTGAAAAACTGTTTTTT. This sequence encodes CASSFWTGKSEKLFF.

In its sample, this clonotype was seen a few times. The rearrangement uses TRBV27 and TRBJ1-5; the D gene is possibly TRBD1 (5 bases). V lost 6 bases and J lost 6, with 12 bases in between. The CDR3 totals 13 residues. Germline assignment: CDR1 MNHEY and CDR2 SMNVEV (reference sequence). CDR3: CASRGRVSQPQHF. CDR3 DNA: TGTGCCAGCAGGGGCAGGGTGAGTCAGCCCCAGCATTTT.

This clonotype was seen ten or more times. The chain couples TRBV5-1 to TRBJ2-3; tentative D call: TRBD2 (7 bases). V was clipped by 7 bases and J by 1 base, with 10 bases between them. In germline, CDR1 is SGHRS, CDR2 YFSETQ. CDR3 length: 13 amino acids. The CDR3 region is CASGGGGTDTQYF. The CDR3 DNA follows: TGCGCCAGCGGGGGGGGCGGCACAGATACGCAGTATTTT.

This clonotype has more than one count but fewer than ten. The J gene is TRBJ1-2, the V gene TRBV24-1, with TRBD1 identical over 9 bases. Germline CDR1 is KGHDR and CDR2 is SFDVKD. The CDR3 has 15 residues. J was trimmed by 10 bases and V by 4 bases; bases with no gene match: 12. Here the CDR3 reads CATSETGTGIEDYTF. For the CDR3, the DNA is TGTGCCACCAGTGAGACCGGGACAGGGATAGAGGACTACACCTTC.